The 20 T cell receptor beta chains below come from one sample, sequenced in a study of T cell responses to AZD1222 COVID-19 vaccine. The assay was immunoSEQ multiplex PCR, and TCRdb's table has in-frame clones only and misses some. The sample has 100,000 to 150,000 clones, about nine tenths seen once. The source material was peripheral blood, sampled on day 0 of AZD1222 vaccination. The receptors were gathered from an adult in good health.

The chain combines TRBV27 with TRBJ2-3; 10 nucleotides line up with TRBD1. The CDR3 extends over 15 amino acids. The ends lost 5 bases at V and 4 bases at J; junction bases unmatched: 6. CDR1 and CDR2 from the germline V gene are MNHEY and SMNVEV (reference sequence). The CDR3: CASSRTGGLSDTQYF. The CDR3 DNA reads TGTGCCAGCAGTCGGACAGGGGGGTTGTCAGATACGCAGTATTTT.

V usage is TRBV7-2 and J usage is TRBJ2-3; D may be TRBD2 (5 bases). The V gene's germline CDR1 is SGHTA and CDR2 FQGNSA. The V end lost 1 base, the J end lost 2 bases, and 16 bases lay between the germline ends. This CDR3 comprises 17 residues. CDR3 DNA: TGTGCCAGCAGCTTAGGTCCTAGTCGGAGGACCACAGATACGCAGTATTTT. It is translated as CASSLGPSRRTTDTQYF.

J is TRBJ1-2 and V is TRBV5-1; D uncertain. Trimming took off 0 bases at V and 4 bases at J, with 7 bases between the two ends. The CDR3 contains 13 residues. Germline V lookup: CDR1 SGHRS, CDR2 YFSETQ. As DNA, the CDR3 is TGCGCCAGCAGCTTGGCCAGCAGCTATGGCTACACCTTC. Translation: CASSLASSYGYTF.

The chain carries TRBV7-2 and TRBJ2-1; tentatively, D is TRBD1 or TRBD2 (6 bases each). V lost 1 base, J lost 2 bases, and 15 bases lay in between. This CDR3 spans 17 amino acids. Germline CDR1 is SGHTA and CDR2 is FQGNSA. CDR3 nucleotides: TGTGCCAGCAGCTTAGGGGCGGGGACATCACCCTACAATGAGCAGTTCTTC. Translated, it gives CASSLGAGTSPYNEQFF.

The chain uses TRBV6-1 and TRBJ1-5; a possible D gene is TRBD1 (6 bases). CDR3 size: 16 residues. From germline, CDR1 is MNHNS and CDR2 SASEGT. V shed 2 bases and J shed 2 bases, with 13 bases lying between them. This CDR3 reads CASSESGGSGNQPQHF. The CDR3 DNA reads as TGTGCCAGCAGTGAATCGGGGGGCTCGGGCAATCAGCCCCAGCATTTT.

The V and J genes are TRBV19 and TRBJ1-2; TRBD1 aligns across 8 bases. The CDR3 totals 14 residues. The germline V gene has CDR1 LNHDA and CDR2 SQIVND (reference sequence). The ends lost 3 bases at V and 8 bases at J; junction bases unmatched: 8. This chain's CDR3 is CASSMYQGAGGYTF. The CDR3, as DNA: TGTGCCAGTAGTATGTACCAGGGGGCGGGAGGCTACACCTTC.

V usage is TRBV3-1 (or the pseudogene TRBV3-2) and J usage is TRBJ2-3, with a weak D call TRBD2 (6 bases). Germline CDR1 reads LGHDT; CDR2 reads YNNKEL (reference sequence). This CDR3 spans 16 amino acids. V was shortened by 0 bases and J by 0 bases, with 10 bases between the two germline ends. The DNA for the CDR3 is TGTGCCAGCAGCCAAGATCCCGCGGGAAGCACAGATACGCAGTATTTT. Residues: CASSQDPAGSTDTQYF.

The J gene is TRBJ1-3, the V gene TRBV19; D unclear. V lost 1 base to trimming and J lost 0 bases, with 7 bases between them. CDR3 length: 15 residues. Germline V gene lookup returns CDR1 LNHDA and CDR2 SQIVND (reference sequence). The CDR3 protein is CASSIGAYSGNTIYF. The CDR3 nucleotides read TGTGCCAGTAGTATAGGGGCTTACTCTGGAAACACCATATATTTT. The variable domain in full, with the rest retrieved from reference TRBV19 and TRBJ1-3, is DGGITQSPKYLFRKEGQNVTLSCEQNLNHDAMYWYRQDPGQGLRLIYYSQIVNDFQKGDIAEGYSVSREKKESFPLTVTSAQKNPTAFYLCASSIGAYSGNTIYFGEGSWLTVV.

DNA of the CDR3: TGCGCCAGCAGCCAAGATCCCCAGCGGGGGGCCTACAATGAGCAGTTCTTC. Residues: CASSQDPQRGAYNEQFF. The chain employs TRBV4-3 and TRBJ2-1, with TRBD2 matching 9 bases. Germline V lookup: CDR1 LGHNA, CDR2 YSLEER. The CDR3 has 17 residues. V trimming: 0 bases; J trimming: 2 bases; junction bases outside the gene matches: 5.

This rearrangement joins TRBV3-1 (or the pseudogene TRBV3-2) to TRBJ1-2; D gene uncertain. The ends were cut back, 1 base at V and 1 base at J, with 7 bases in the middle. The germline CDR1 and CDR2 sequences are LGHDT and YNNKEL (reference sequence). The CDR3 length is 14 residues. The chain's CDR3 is CASSQGSNNYGYTF. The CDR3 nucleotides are TGTGCCAGCAGCCAAGGTTCAAATAACTATGGCTACACCTTC.

CDR3 sequence: CASSFTAGGYNSPLHF. CDR3 DNA: TGTGCCAGCAGTTTCACGGCAGGGGGCTATAATTCACCCCTCCACTTT. V usage is TRBV27 and J usage is TRBJ1-6, with TRBD1 identical over 7 bases. Trimming removed 3 bases from V and 3 bases from J; junction bases left unmatched: 5. The CDR3 has 16 residues. Germline values: CDR1 MNHEY, CDR2 SMNVEV (reference sequence).

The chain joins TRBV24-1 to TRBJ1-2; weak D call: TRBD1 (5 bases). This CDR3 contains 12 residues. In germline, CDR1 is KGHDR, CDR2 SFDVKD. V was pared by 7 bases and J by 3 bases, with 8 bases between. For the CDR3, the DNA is TGTGCCACCAGCCAGGGCCACTATGGCTACACCTTC. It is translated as CATSQGHYGYTF.

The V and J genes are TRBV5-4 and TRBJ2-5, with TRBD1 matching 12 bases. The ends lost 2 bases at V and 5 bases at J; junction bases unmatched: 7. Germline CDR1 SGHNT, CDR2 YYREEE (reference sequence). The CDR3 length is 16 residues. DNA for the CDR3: TGTGCCAGCAGCTTCCCCCTGGGACAGGGGGCCGAGACCCAGTACTTC. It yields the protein CASSFPLGQGAETQYF.

The chain's CDR3 is CASSYTGTASYEQYF. CDR3 nucleotide sequence: TGTGCCAGCAGTTATACCGGGACTGCGTCCTACGAGCAGTACTTC. The V and J genes are TRBV6-5 and TRBJ2-7; D possibly corresponds to TRBD2 (6 bases). Trimming took off 3 bases at V and 1 base at J, with 13 bases between the two ends. This CDR3 has 15 residues. CDR1 is MNHEY and CDR2 is SVGAGI in the germline V gene.

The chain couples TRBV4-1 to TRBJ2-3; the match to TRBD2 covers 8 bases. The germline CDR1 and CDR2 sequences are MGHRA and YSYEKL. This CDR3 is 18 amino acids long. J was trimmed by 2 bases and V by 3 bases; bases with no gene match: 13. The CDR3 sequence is CASSQDVMRGVSTDTQYF. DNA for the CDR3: TGCGCCAGCAGCCAGGACGTTATGCGGGGGGTTTCCACAGATACGCAGTATTTT.

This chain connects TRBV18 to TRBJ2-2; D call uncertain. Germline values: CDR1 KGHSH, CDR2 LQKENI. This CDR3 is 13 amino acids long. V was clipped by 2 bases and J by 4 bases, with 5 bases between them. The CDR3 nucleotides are TGTGCCAGCTCACCATGGGCCACCGGGGAGCTGTTTTTT. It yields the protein CASSPWATGELFF.

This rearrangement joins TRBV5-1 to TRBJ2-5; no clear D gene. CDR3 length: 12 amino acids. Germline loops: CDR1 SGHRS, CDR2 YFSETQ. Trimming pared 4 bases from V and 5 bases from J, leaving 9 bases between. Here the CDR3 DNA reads TGCGCCAGCAGCCTAAGGGCGGAGACCCAGTACTTC. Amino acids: CASSLRAETQYF.

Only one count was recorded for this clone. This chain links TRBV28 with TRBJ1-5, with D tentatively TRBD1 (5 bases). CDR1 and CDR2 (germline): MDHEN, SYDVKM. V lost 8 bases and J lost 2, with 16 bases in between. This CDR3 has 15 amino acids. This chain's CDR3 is CASFSGGIGNQPQHF. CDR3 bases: TGTGCCAGCTTCTCGGGGGGAATCGGCAATCAGCCCCAGCATTTT.

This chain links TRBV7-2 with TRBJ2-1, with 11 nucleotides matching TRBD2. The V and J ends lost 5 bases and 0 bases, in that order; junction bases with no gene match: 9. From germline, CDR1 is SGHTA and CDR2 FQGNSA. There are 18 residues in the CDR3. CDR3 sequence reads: CASSGTSGGASSYNEQFF. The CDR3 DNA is TGTGCCAGCAGCGGCACTAGCGGGGGTGCTTCCTCCTACAATGAGCAGTTCTTC.

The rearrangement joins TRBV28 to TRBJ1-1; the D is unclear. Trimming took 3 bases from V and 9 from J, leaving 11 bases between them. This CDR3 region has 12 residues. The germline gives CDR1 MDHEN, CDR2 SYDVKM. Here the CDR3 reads CASSLSRSKAFF. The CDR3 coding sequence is TGTGCCAGCAGTTTGAGTAGGAGTAAAGCTTTCTTT.